This passage covers 16 T cell receptor beta chains from one sample sequenced in a study of blood T cell repertoires in COVID-19. Sequencing used immunoSEQ multiplex PCR; TCRdb keeps in-frame clones, though not all of them. The table lists a few hundred thousand clones, about nine tenths of them singletons. What was sequenced was peripheral blood. The receptors come from a woman aged 60-70 years with COVID-19, enrolled during active disease.

This clone is a singleton in its sample. The chain recombines TRBV5-4 with TRBJ2-5; TRBD2 matches 10 bases. The CDR3 consists of 16 residues. The J segment lost 3 bases and the V segment lost 4 bases, leaving 9 bases of the junction unmatched. CDR1 SGHNT and CDR2 YYREEE come from the germline V gene (reference sequence). The CDR3 DNA reads as TGTGCCAGCAGCGGGATAGCGGGGGGCAATAAAGAGACCCAGTACTTC. It translates to CASSGIAGGNKETQYF.

The chain is built from TRBV28 and TRBJ1-2, with 7 bases lining up with TRBD1. Germline-derived CDR1 and CDR2 are MDHEN and SYDVKM. Trimming at V came to 6 bases and at J to 6 bases, leaving 10 bases not matched to a gene. This CDR3 spans 14 amino acids. The CDR3: CASRPRQGVNGYTF. Written as DNA, the CDR3 is TGTGCCAGCAGACCCAGACAGGGAGTGAATGGCTACACCTTC.

This clone came up once. The V call is TRBV5-1, the J call TRBJ1-1; unclear D gene. V was cut by 4 bases and J by 1 base, with 14 bases left in between. The CDR3 consists of 15 residues. The germline V gene has CDR1 SGHRS and CDR2 YFSETQ. The CDR3 loop reads CASSPGGAGNTEAFF. DNA for the CDR3: TGCGCCAGCAGCCCCGGCGGTGCCGGGAACACTGAAGCTTTCTTT.

As regards this clone: Other DNA sequences in this specimen translate into the identical CDR3. This chain joins TRBV5-1 and TRBJ2-5; unclear D gene. CDR1 is SGHRS and CDR2 is YFSETQ in the germline V gene. This CDR3 spans 11 amino acids. Trimming pared 7 bases from V and 1 base from J, leaving 5 bases between. The CDR3 here is CASGPQETQYF. The DNA for the CDR3 is TGCGCCAGCGGCCCCCAAGAGACCCAGTACTTC.

This clone was seen once. J is TRBJ1-5 and V is TRBV10-3, with 8 positions matching TRBD1. This CDR3 region has 17 residues. Germline lookup yields CDR1 ENHRY and CDR2 SYGVKD. V was pared by 0 bases and J by 7 bases, with 11 bases of the junction left unmatched. The CDR3 here is CAISESTGRGQDQPQHF. The CDR3 DNA is TGTGCCATCAGTGAGTCGACTGGCAGGGGGCAGGACCAGCCCCAGCATTTT.

The chain recombines TRBV19 with TRBJ1-5, with unresolved D. CDR1 is LNHDA, CDR2 SQIVND, per germline (reference sequence). The CDR3 runs to 15 residues. The V end was cut by 5 bases, the J end by 0 bases, with 11 bases between. The CDR3 DNA sequence: TGTGCCAGTAGTCCCCCCCCCTATAGCAATCAGCCCCAGCATTTT. Translating it yields CASSPPPYSNQPQHF.

This clone was counted once. The chain is built from TRBV18 and TRBJ1-6; 7 positions agree with TRBD1. The V and J ends lost 4 bases and 6 bases, in that order; junction bases with no gene match: 6. This CDR3 region has 15 residues. From germline, CDR1 is KGHSH and CDR2 LQKENI. The CDR3 region is CASSLTGQINSPLHF. The CDR3 DNA sequence: TGTGCCAGCTCACTTACGGGACAGATTAATTCACCCCTCCACTTT.

V gene TRBV30 combines with J gene TRBJ1-6, with D maybe TRBD1 (5 bases). This CDR3 contains 17 residues. V was pared by 2 bases and J by 0 bases, with 14 bases between. Germline lookup yields CDR1 GTSNPN and CDR2 SVGIG (reference sequence). This CDR3 reads CAWSKRGGGSYNSPLHF. As DNA, the CDR3 is TGTGCCTGGAGTAAGCGGGGCGGTGGCTCCTATAATTCACCCCTCCACTTT.

The chain uses TRBV11-2 and TRBJ2-6; 7 nucleotides agree with TRBD2. The J segment lost 2 bases and the V segment lost 6 bases, leaving 13 bases of the junction unmatched. This CDR3 has 18 amino acids. Germline V gives CDR1 SGHAT, CDR2 FQNNGV. DNA of the CDR3: TGTGCCAGCAGACCGGGGAGGGGCCCCATAACTGGGGCCAACGTCCTGACTTTC. Its translation is CASRPGRGPITGANVLTF.

The V and J genes are TRBV4-1 and TRBJ2-7, with D unclear. This CDR3 spans 15 amino acids. Per germline, CDR1 MGHRA and CDR2 YSYEKL. V lost 2 bases to trimming and J lost 4 bases, with 15 bases between them. The CDR3 DNA sequence: TGCGCCAGCAGCCAAAATGCCCAGATACTATACGAGCAGTACTTC. Its protein is CASSQNAQILYEQYF.

This chain joins TRBV5-1 and TRBJ1-1; TRBD1 matches 7 bases. The J segment lost 5 bases and the V segment lost 3 bases, leaving 4 bases of the junction unmatched. Germline assignment: CDR1 SGHRS and CDR2 YFSETQ. This CDR3 is 13 amino acids long. CDR3 protein: CASSYYRGTEAFF. The DNA for the CDR3 is TGCGCCAGCAGCTACTACAGGGGAACTGAAGCTTTCTTT.

The chain recombines TRBV27 with TRBJ2-7, with TRBD1 matching 7 bases. The trim removed 0 bases at V and 2 bases at J, leaving 13 bases unmatched. The CDR3 is 18 residues long. Per germline, CDR1 MNHEY and CDR2 SMNVEV (reference sequence). CDR3 protein: CASSLSGVLRGLAYEQYF. The DNA of the CDR3 is TGTGCCAGCAGTTTATCTGGCGTCTTAAGGGGGCTAGCCTACGAGCAGTACTTC.

This clone was found once. The V gene is TRBV19, the J gene TRBJ1-2; D remains unclear. Trimming stripped 5 bases from V and 2 bases from J, with 15 bases between. Germline V gives CDR1 LNHDA, CDR2 SQIVND (reference sequence). The CDR3 length is 15 residues. In DNA form, the CDR3 reads TGTGCCAGTAGTTCCCGAGGTGAGTGGAACTATGGCTACACCTTC. Protein: CASSSRGEWNYGYTF.

The gene calls are TRBV6-5 and TRBJ1-1; D is unclear. Trimming shortened V by 5 bases and J by 6 bases, and 16 bases separated the two germline ends. Germline V gene data show CDR1 as MNHEY and CDR2 as SVGAGI. The CDR3 totals 14 residues. The CDR3 loop reads CASSTTRINSEAFF. The DNA of the CDR3 is TGTGCCAGCAGTACGACAAGAATTAACTCTGAAGCTTTCTTT.

The rearrangement links TRBV5-1 to TRBJ1-2; TRBD1 matches 7 bases. The V and J ends lost 3 bases and 2 bases, in that order; junction bases with no gene match: 13. Germline V gene sequence: CDR1 SGHRS, CDR2 YFSETQ. The CDR3 covers 17 residues. The CDR3 sequence: CASSYTGDPIRNYGYTF. CDR3 bases: TGCGCCAGCAGCTATACAGGGGACCCCATCAGAAACTATGGCTACACCTTC.

The V call is TRBV3-1 (or the pseudogene TRBV3-2), the J call TRBJ1-1; maybe TRBD1 (5 bases). With 4 bases removed from V and 2 bases from J, the gap between germline ends came to 14 bases. Germline lookup yields CDR1 LGHDT and CDR2 YNNKEL (reference sequence). CDR3 length: 15 amino acids. The CDR3 sequence is CASSPNGGINTEAFF. The CDR3 DNA sequence: TGTGCCAGCAGCCCCAATGGGGGGATTAACACTGAAGCTTTCTTT.